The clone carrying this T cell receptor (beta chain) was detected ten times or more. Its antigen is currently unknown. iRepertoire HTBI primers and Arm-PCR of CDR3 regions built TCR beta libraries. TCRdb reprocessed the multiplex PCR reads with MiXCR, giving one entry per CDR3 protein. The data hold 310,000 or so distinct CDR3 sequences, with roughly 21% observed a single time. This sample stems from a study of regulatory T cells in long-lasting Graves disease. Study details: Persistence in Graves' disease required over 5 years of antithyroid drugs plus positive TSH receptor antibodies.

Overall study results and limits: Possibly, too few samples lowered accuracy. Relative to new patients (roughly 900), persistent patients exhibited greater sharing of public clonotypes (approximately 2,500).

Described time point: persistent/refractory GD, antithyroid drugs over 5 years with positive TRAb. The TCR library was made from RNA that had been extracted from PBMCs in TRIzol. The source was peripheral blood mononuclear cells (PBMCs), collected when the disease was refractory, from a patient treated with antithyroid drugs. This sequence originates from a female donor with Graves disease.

The CDR3 here is CASSPSGTGGFNEQFF. The CDR3 bases are TGTGCCAGCAGTCCCTCCGGGACAGGGGGATTCAATGAGCAGTTCTTC. The rearrangement links TRBV6-2 or TRBV6-3 to TRBJ2-1, with 11 positions matching TRBD1. V trimming: 5 bases; J trimming: 6 bases; junction bases outside the gene matches: 9. This CDR3 contains 16 residues. The germline gives CDR1 MNHEY, CDR2 SVGEGT.